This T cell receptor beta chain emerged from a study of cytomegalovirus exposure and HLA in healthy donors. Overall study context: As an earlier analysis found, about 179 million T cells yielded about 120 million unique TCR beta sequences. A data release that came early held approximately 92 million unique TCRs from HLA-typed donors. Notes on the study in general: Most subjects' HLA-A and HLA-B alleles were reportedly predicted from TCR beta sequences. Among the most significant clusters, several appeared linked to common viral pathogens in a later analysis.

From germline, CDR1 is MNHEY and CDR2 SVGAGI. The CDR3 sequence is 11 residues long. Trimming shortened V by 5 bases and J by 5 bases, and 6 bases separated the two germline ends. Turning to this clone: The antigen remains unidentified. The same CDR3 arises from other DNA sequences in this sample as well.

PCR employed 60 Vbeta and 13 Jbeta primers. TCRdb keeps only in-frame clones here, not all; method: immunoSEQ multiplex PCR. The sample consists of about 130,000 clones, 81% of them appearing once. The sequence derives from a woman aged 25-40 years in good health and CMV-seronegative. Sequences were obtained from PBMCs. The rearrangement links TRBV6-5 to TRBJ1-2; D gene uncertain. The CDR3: CASSPLYGYTF. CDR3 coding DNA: TGTGCCAGCAGTCCCTTATATGGCTACACCTTC.